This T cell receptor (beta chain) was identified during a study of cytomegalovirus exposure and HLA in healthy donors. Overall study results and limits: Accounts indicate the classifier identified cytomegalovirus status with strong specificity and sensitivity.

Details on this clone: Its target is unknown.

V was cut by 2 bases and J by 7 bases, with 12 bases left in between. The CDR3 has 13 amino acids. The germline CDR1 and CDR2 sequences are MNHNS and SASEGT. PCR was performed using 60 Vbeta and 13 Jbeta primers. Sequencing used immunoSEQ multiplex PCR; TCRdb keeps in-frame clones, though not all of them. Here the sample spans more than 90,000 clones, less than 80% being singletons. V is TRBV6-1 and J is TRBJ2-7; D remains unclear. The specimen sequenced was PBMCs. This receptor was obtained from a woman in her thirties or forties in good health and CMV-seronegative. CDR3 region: CASSETRGSEQYF. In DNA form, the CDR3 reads TGTGCCAGCAGTGAAACAAGAGGATCGGAGCAGTACTTC.